This passage covers 4 T cell receptor beta chains from one sample sequenced in a study of T cells in Graves' hyperthyroidism and ophthalmopathy (dated by TCRdb to between 2019 and 2020). Library method: multiplex PCR. Instrument used: Illumina HiSeq 2000. The TCR beta CDR3 regions were amplified from RNA transcripts. The TCR CDR3 was subjected to a first round of RT-PCR using the HTBI primer set and the Qiagen OneStep RT-PCR kit. TCRdb reanalyzed the raw reads on its own, using fastp at Q25 for trimming and MiXCR for clone calling, and kept in-frame beta chains. CDR3 protein duplicates are merged, each entry listing the most common genes and DNA. Recorded for this sample are about 130,000 distinct CDR3 sequences; approximately 20% of them occurred a single time. The ten top clones hold about 67% of the sample. Sequenced: blood. These receptor sequences come from a woman between 50 and 59 years old with Graves' hyperthyroidism that later progressed to Graves' ophthalmopathy.

This clonotype occurred a few times. The chain links TRBV12-3 or TRBV12-4 to TRBJ2-1, with D perhaps TRBD2 (7 bases). CDR3 length: 19 amino acids. The germline V and J ends were trimmed by 3 bases and 5 bases, with 26 bases remaining between them. The CDR3 loop is CASSFRGATEFSHNNEQFF. The CDR3 region has the DNA TGTGCCAGCAGTTTCCGGGGGGCTACCGAGTTTTCCCATAACAATGAGCAGTTCTTC.

This clonotype was seen a few times. This sequence joins TRBV29-1 and TRBJ2-7, with D unclear. The ends were cut back, 4 bases at V and 3 bases at J, with 10 bases in the middle. Germline CDR1 is SQVTM and CDR2 is ANQGSEA. The CDR3 covers 12 residues. For the CDR3, the DNA is TGCAGCGTTGCCCCCCGAAACTACGAGCAGTACTTC. It codes for CSVAPRNYEQYF.

The V call is TRBV7-9, the J call TRBJ1-1, with D perhaps matching TRBD1 (5 bases). The CDR3 has 13 residues. The V end lost 2 bases, the J end lost 5 bases, and 9 bases lay between the germline ends. Germline CDR1 is SEHNR and CDR2 is FQNEAQ (reference sequence). This CDR3 is CASSLQGWTEAFF. The CDR3 nucleotides read TGTGCCAGCAGCTTACAGGGTTGGACTGAAGCTTTCTTT. The full variable domain, with the rest looked up from reference TRBV7-9 and TRBJ1-1, is DTGVSQNPRHKITKRGQNVTFRCDPISEHNRLYWYRQTLGQGPEFLTYFQNEAQLEKSRLLSDRFSAERPKGSFSTLEIQRTEQGDSAMYLCASSLQGWTEAFFGQGTRLTVV.

In its sample, this clonotype was seen many times. This chain joins TRBV28 and TRBJ2-7, with 9 bases that match TRBD1. The CDR3 sequence is 15 residues long. From germline, CDR1 is MDHEN and CDR2 SYDVKM. V shed 6 bases and J 1 base; nucleotides not matched to a gene: 7. This CDR3 reads CASSIQGAGSYEQYF. CDR3 nucleotide sequence: TGTGCCAGCAGCATACAGGGGGCGGGTTCCTACGAGCAGTACTTC.